These 5 T cell receptor beta chains originate from one sample sequenced in a study of T cell responses to AZD1222 COVID-19 vaccine. Only in-frame clones appear in the TCRdb table, and some are missing; sequencing was by immunoSEQ multiplex PCR. The repertoire holds 100,000 to 110,000 clones, with around 89% as singletons. Sequenced material: peripheral blood, taken on day 0 of AZD1222 vaccination. Receptor source: an adult in good health.

This clone was recorded once. V and J are TRBV5-1 and TRBJ2-5; 8 nucleotides agree with TRBD1. The J segment lost 1 base and the V segment lost 0 bases, leaving 8 bases of the junction unmatched. The CDR3 is 17 residues long. Germline values: CDR1 SGHRS, CDR2 YFSETQ. In DNA, the CDR3 is TGCGCCAGCAGCTTGGTTGGACAGGGTCCCCTCCAAGAGACCCAGTACTTC. It is translated as CASSLVGQGPLQETQYF.

Only one count was recorded for this clone. The chain has TRBV2 and TRBJ2-3, with 9 bases aligning to TRBD2. From germline, CDR1 is SNHLY and CDR2 FYNNEI. J lost 3 bases, V lost 4 bases, and 11 bases had no gene match. The CDR3 is 17 residues long. In nucleotides, the CDR3 is TGTGCCAGCAGTGCCCTGACTAGCGGCGTCAAGACAGATACGCAGTATTTT. Translating gives CASSALTSGVKTDTQYF.

The rearrangement uses TRBV6-5 and TRBJ2-7; no clear D gene. The germline V gene encodes CDR1 MNHEY and CDR2 SVGAGI. V shed 6 bases and J shed 3 bases, with 15 bases lying between them. The CDR3 has 14 residues. The CDR3 region is CASSPVGQLYEQYF. CDR3 bases: TGTGCCAGCAGCCCCGTCGGCCAGCTCTACGAGCAGTACTTC.

The chain's CDR3 is CASSYRQSSYNEQFF. The CDR3 DNA reads TGTGCCAGCAGTTACAGGCAGAGCTCCTACAATGAGCAGTTCTTC. The chain uses TRBV6-2 or TRBV6-3 and TRBJ2-1; D is unresolved. Trimming cost V 2 bases and J 0 bases, with 8 bases left between them. This CDR3 contains 15 residues. Per germline, CDR1 MNHEY and CDR2 SVGEGT.

The chain uses TRBV15 and TRBJ1-1; D gene unclear. The CDR3 contains 12 residues. V lost 4 bases and J 1 base, leaving 4 bases between the germline ends. The V gene's germline CDR1 is LNHNV and CDR2 YYDKDF (reference sequence). CDR3 in amino acids: CATSNRNTEAFF. In DNA form, the CDR3 reads TGTGCCACCAGCAACAGGAACACTGAAGCTTTCTTT.